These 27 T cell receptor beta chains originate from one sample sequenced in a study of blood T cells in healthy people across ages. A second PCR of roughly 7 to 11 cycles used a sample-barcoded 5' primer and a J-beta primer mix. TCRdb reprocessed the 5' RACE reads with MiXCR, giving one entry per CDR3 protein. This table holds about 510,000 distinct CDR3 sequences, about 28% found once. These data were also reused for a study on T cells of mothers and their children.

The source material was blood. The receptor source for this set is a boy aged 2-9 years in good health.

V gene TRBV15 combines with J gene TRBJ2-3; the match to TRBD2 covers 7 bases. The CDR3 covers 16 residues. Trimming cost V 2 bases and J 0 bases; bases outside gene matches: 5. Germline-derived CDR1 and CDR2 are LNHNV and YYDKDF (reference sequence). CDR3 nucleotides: TGTGCCACCAGCAGATCGGACGGGGGGAGCACAGATACGCAGTATTTT. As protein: CATSRSDGGSTDTQYF.

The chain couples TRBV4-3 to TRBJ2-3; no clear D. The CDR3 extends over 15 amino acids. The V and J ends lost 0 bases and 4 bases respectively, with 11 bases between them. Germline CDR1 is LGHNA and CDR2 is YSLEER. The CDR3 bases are TGCGCCAGCAGCCAAGAAGATCAGGCCGCAGATACGCAGTATTTT. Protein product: CASSQEDQAADTQYF.

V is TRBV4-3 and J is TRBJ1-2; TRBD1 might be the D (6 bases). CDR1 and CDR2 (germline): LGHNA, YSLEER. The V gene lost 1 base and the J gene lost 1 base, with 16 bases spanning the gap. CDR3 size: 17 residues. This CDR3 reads CASSQGAGVGVNYGYTF. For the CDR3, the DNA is TGCGCCAGCAGCCAAGGCGCAGGGGTCGGGGTTAACTATGGCTACACCTTC.

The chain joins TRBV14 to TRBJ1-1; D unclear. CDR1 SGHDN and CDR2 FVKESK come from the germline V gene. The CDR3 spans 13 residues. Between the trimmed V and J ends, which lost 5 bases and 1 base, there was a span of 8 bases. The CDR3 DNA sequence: TGTGCCAGCAGCGCGATTGCGAACACTGAAGCTTTCTTT. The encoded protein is CASSAIANTEAFF.

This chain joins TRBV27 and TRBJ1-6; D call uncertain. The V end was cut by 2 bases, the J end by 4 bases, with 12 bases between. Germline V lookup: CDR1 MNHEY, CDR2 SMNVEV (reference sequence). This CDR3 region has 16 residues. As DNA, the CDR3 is TGTGCCAGCAGTTTAATATCCCAGATTTATAATTCACCCCTCCACTTT. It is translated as CASSLISQIYNSPLHF.

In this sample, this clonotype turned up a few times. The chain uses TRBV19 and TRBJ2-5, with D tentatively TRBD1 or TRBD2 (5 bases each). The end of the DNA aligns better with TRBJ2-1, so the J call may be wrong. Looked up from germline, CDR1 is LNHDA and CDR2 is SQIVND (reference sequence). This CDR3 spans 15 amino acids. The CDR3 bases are TGTGCCAGTAGTATACAGGGTACCCTAGCCGTCGAGCAGTTCTTC. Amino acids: CASSIQGTLAVEQFF.

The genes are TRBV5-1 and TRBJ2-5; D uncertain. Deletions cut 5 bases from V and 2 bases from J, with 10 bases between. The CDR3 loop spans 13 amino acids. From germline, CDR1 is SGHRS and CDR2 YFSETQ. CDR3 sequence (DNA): TGCGCCAGCAGAGCTCAACCACAAGAGACCCAGTACTTC. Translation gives CASRAQPQETQYF.

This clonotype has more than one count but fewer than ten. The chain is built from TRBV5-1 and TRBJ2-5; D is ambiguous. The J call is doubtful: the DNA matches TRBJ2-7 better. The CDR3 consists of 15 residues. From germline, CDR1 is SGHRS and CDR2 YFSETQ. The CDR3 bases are TGCGCCAGCAGCCCACAACCCGTAAGTGGATACGAGCAGTACTTC. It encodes CASSPQPVSGYEQYF.

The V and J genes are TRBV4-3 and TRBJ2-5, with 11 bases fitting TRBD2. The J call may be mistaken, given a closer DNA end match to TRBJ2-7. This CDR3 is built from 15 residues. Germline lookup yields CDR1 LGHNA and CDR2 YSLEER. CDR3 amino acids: CASSVGLAASYEQYF. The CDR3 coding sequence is TGCGCCAGCAGCGTGGGACTAGCGGCCTCCTACGAGCAGTACTTC.

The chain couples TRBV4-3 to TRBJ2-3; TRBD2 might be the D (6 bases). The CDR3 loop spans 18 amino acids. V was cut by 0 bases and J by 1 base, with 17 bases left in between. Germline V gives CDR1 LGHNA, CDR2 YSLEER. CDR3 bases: TGCGCCAGCAGCCAAGATTTGGCCCGACTAGAAGGCACAGATACGCAGTATTTT. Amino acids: CASSQDLARLEGTDTQYF.

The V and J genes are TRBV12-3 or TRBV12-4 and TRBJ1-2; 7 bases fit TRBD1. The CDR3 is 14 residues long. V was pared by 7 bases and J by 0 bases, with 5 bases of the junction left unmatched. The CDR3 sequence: CASTGGGTNYGYTF. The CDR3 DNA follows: TGTGCCAGCACAGGGGGAGGGACTAACTATGGCTACACCTTC.

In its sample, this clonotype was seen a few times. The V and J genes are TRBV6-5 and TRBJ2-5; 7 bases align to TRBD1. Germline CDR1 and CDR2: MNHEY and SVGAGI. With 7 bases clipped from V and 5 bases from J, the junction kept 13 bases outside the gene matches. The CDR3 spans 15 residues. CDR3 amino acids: CASTNLRGSPETQYF. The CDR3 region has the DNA TGTGCCAGCACCAACCTCAGGGGGAGCCCGGAGACCCAGTACTTC.

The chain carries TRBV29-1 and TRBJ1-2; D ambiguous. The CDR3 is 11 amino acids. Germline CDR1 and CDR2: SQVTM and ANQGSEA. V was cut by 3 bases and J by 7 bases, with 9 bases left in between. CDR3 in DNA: TGCAGCGTTGACCGGGTGCGTGGCTACACCTTC. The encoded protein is CSVDRVRGYTF. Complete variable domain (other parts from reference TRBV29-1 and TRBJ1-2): SAVISQKPSRDICQRGTSLTIQCQVDSQVTMMFWYRQQPGQSLTLIATANQGSEATYESGFVIDKFPISRPNLTFSTLTVSNMSPEDSSIYLCSVDRVRGYTFGSGTRLTVV.

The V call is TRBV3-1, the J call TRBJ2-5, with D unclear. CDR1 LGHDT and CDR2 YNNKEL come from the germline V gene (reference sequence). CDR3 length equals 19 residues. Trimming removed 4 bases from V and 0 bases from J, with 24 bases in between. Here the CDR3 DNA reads TGTGCCAGCAGCCCACAGACCTTCCAAGTTGGGGTATACCAAGAGACCCAGTACTTC. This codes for CASSPQTFQVGVYQETQYF.

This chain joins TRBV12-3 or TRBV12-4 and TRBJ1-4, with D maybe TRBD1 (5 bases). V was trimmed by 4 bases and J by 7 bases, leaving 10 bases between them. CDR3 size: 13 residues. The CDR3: CASSWGEGEKLFF. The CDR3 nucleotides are TGTGCCAGCAGTTGGGGGGAGGGTGAAAAACTGTTTTTT.

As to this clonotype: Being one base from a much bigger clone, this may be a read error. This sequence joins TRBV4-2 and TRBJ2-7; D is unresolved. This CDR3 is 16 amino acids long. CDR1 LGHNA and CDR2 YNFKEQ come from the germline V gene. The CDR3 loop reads CASSPSGVSESYEQCF. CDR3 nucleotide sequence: TGTGCCAGCAGCCCTTCCGGCGTGAGCGAGTCCTACGAGCAGTGCTTC.

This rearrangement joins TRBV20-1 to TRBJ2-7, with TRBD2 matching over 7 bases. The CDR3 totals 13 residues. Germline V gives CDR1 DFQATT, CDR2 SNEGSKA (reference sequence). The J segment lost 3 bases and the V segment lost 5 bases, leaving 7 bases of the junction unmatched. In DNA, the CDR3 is TGCAGTGCTTCCCGGGGAGGGATCTACGAGCAGTACTTC. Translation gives CSASRGGIYEQYF.

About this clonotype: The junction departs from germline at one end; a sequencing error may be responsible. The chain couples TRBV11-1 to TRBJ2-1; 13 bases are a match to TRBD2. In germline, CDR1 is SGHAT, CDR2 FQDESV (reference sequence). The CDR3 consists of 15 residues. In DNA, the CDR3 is TGTGCCTCTCGGACTAGCGGGAGCTCCTACAATGGGCAGTTCTTC. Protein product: CASRTSGSSYNGQFF.

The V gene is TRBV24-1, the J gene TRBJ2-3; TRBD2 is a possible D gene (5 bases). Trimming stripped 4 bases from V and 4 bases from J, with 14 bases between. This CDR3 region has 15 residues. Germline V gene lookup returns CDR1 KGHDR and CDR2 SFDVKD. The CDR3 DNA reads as TGTGCCACCAGTGACCAACGGCGAGCGGCAGATACGCAGTATTTT. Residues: CATSDQRRAADTQYF.

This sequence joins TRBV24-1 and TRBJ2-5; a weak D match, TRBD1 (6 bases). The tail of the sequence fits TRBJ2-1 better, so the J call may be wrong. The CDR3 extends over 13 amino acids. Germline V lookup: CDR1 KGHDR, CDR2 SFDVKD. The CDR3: CATSDSSGVRQFF. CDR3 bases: TGTGCCACCAGTGATTCCTCAGGGGTGAGGCAGTTCTTC.

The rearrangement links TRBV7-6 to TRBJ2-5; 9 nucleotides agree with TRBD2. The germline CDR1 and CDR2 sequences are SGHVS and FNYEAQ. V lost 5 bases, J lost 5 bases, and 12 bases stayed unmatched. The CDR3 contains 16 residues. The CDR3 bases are TGTGCCAGCAGCCTTCTATTAGCGGGGGAAGGGGAGACCCAGTACTTC. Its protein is CASSLLLAGEGETQYF. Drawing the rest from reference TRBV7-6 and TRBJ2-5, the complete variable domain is GAGVSQSPRYKVTKRGQDVALRCDPISGHVSLYWYRQALGQGPEFLTYFNYEAQQDKSGLPNDRFSAERPEGSISTLTIQRTEQRDSAMYRCASSLLLAGEGETQYFGPGTRLLVL.

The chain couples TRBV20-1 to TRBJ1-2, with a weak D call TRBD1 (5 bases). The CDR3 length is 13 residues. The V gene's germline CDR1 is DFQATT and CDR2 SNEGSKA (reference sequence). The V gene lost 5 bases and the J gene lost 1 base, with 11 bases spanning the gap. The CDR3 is CSAPLTVNYGYTF. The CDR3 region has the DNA TGCAGTGCTCCCCTGACAGTTAACTATGGCTACACCTTC.

The CDR3 loop reads CASSDQLAGGPETQYF. CDR3 bases: TGTGCCAGCAGCGACCAACTAGCGGGGGGGCCAGAGACCCAGTACTTC. V and J are TRBV7-3 and TRBJ2-5; 13 bases are a match to TRBD2. V shed 5 bases, J shed 4 bases, and the junction held 7 bases outside the gene matches. This CDR3 region has 16 residues. Germline CDR1 reads SGHTA; CDR2 reads FQGTGA.

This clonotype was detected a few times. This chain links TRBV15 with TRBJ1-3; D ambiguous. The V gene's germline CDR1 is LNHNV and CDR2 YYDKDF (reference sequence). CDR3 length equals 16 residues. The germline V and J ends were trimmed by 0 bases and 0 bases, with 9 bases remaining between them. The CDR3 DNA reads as TGTGCCACCAGCAGAGATCAACGGAGCTCTGGAAACACCATATATTTT. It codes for CATSRDQRSSGNTIYF.

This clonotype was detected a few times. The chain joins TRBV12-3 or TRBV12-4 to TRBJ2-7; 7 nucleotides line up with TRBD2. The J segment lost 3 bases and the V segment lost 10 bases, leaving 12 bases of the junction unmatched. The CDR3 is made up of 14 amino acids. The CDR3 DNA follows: TGTGCCACCACATTTGGGGCTAGCGGCTACGAGCAGTACTTC. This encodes CATTFGASGYEQYF.

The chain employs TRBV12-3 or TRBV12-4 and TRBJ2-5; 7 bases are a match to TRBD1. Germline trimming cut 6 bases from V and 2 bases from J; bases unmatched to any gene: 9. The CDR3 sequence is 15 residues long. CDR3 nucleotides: TGTGCCAGCAGAGAGACAGGGAGTCAACAAGAGACCCAGTACTTC. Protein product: CASRETGSQQETQYF.

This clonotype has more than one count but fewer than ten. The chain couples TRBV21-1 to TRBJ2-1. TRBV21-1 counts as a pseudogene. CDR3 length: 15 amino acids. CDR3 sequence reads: CASSERGSSYNEQFF. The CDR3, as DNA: TGTGCCAGCAGTGAGCGCGGGAGCTCCTACAATGAGCAGTTCTTC.